These 21 T cell receptor beta chains were sequenced from one sample in a study of T cells expressing NK-cell markers. TCRdb re-called the 5' RACE reads and shows each CDR3 protein once, DNA omitted. This repertoire includes hundreds of thousands of distinct CDR3 sequences. The specimen was blood T cells: a sorted CD56 or NKG2C T cell subset, CD4+ or CD8+ T cells, or bulk PBMC T cells (not recorded which). These receptors originate from a man aged 18-75 years in good health.

The rearrangement links TRBV3-1 to TRBJ2-1; TCRdb's D gene call, TRBD1, goes unchecked for lack of DNA. Germline CDR1 and CDR2: LGHDT and YNNKEL (reference sequence). CDR3 length: 17 residues. The CDR3 loop is CASSQYLGGRFYNEQFF.

The rearrangement links TRBV27 to TRBJ2-7; TCRdb's assignment of TRBD1 cannot be checked, as there is no DNA. Germline V gene sequence: CDR1 MNHEY, CDR2 SMNVEV (reference sequence). The CDR3 extends over 13 amino acids. The CDR3 reads CASSWTGGNEQYF.

The gene calls are TRBV12-3 or TRBV12-4 and TRBJ2-5; TCRdb lists TRBD1, though no DNA is available to test this call. This CDR3 is 15 amino acids long. The CDR3 sequence is CASKLGPNRQETQYF.

The chain recombines TRBV27 with TRBJ1-2. This CDR3 is built from 15 residues. Per germline, CDR1 MNHEY and CDR2 SMNVEV (reference sequence). This CDR3 reads CASSPTKTANYGYTF.

The rearrangement links TRBV7-2 to TRBJ2-7; TCRdb lists TRBD2, though no DNA is available to test this call. This CDR3 contains 15 residues. CDR1 SGHTA and CDR2 FQGNSA come from the germline V gene. CDR3 sequence reads: CASRITSGGSYEQYF.

The rearrangement joins TRBV7-8 to TRBJ2-7; TCRdb names TRBD1, which stays unverified in the absence of DNA. Germline values: CDR1 SGHVS, CDR2 FQNEAQ. The CDR3 has 17 residues. This chain's CDR3 is CASSLELTRGFFPEQYF.

The gene calls are TRBV2 and TRBJ1-6; the D call of TRBD1 rests on TCRdb alone, since no DNA is present to check it. The CDR3 is made up of 15 amino acids. CDR1 is SNHLY and CDR2 is FYNNEI in the germline V gene. CDR3 sequence reads: CACQPDRAFNSPLHF.

The V gene is TRBV28, the J gene TRBJ2-3; TCRdb lists TRBD1, though no DNA is available to test this call. The CDR3 extends over 14 amino acids. Per the germline V gene, CDR1 is MDHEN and CDR2 is SYDVKM. CDR3 in amino acids: CASRGRYSTDTQYF.

The rearrangement links TRBV20-1 to TRBJ2-5; TCRdb outputs TRBD1, but without DNA this stays unchecked. This CDR3 spans 14 amino acids. Germline CDR1 is DFQATT and CDR2 is SNEGSKA (reference sequence). CDR3 amino acids: CSAPRRQGRETQYF.

This rearrangement joins TRBV19 to TRBJ2-1. The CDR3 sequence is 15 residues long. Germline loops: CDR1 LNHDA, CDR2 SQIVND (reference sequence). CDR3 residues: CASSRKQGLNNEQFF.

J is TRBJ2-7 and V is TRBV20-1; TCRdb indicates TRBD2, and absent DNA this call remains unverified. This CDR3 is 14 amino acids long. The germline CDR1 and CDR2 sequences are DFQATT and SNEGSKA (reference sequence). CDR3: CSAKKEGPGYEQYF.

V usage is TRBV6-2 or TRBV6-3 and J usage is TRBJ2-2; TCRdb designates TRBD2, a call that cannot be tested without DNA. Germline V lookup: CDR1 MNHEY, CDR2 SVGEGT. There are 17 residues in the CDR3. This CDR3 is CASSRPRSGANTGELFF.

The CDR3 region is CSARDGRTAPSYEQYF. The chain carries TRBV20-1 and TRBJ2-7; no DNA is available, so the TRBD1 call from TCRdb remains unchecked. Germline assignment: CDR1 DFQATT and CDR2 SNEGSKA (reference sequence). CDR3 length equals 16 residues.

The chain is built from TRBV25-1 and TRBJ2-1; the TCRdb D gene call, TRBD2, has no DNA to confirm it. Germline CDR1 and CDR2: MGHDK and SYGVNS. The CDR3 totals 14 residues. The CDR3 spells CASSEFSLGGAGFF.

The rearrangement uses TRBV4-2 and TRBJ2-5; TCRdb proposes TRBD2, but this gene call is untestable without DNA. Germline loops: CDR1 LGHNA, CDR2 YNFKEQ. CDR3 size: 15 residues. The CDR3 sequence: CASSQETAGEETQYF.

This CDR3 reads CASSYSKGGGPPLHF. The chain couples TRBV6-5 to TRBJ1-6. The germline CDR1 and CDR2 sequences are MNHEY and SVGAGI. The CDR3 loop spans 15 amino acids.

The genes are TRBV7-2 and TRBJ2-1; the TCRdb call, TRBD1, lacks DNA for checking. CDR1 is SGHTA, CDR2 FQGNSA, per germline. The CDR3 sequence is 15 residues long. The CDR3 loop reads CASSFDRGVYNEQFF. The variable domain in full, completed from reference TRBV7-2 and TRBJ2-1, reads GAGVSQSPSNKVTEKGKDVELRCDPISGHTALYWYRQSLGQGLEFLIYFQGNSAPDKSGLPSDRFSAERTGGSVSTLTIQRTQQEDSAVYLCASSFDRGVYNEQFFGPGTRLTVL.

The chain links TRBV25-1 to TRBJ2-1; no DNA is available, so the TRBD1 call from TCRdb remains unchecked. The CDR3 runs 16 residues. Germline-derived CDR1 and CDR2 are MGHDK and SYGVNS. CDR3 amino acids: CASSELGAIGNNEQFF. The full variable domain, with the rest looked up from reference TRBV25-1 and TRBJ2-1, is EADIYQTPRYLVIGTGKKITLECSQTMGHDKMYWYQQDPGMELHLIHYSYGVNSTEKGDLSSESTVSRIRTEHFPLTLESARPSHTSQYLCASSELGAIGNNEQFFGPGTRLTVL.

The genes are TRBV29-1 and TRBJ2-5; TCRdb's D gene call, TRBD1, goes unchecked for lack of DNA. The CDR3 is made up of 14 amino acids. CDR1 and CDR2 (germline): SQVTM, ANQGSEA. The CDR3 sequence is CSARPGQDPKTQYF.

The chain is built from TRBV28 and TRBJ1-2; the TCRdb call, TRBD1, lacks DNA for checking. The CDR3 spans 15 residues. CDR1 and CDR2 from the germline V gene are MDHEN and SYDVKM. The CDR3 sequence is CATKGYMYGHYGYTF.

This chain connects TRBV7-9 to TRBJ1-5. The germline V gene encodes CDR1 SEHNR and CDR2 FQNEAQ (reference sequence). The CDR3 has 15 amino acids. The CDR3 loop reads CASSLGDRLGQPQHF.